The 27 T cell receptor beta chains below all came from one sample that was sequenced in a study of blood T cell repertoires in COVID-19. The repertoire was sequenced with immunoSEQ multiplex PCR; TCRdb's copy has only in-frame clones and lacks some. The sample has some 170,000 clones, over 80% seen once. The sample taken for sequencing was peripheral blood. The receptors come from a woman in her 70s with acute or convalescent COVID-19.

V usage is TRBV19 and J usage is TRBJ2-2, with 15 bases aligning to TRBD2. CDR1 and CDR2 (germline): LNHDA, SQIVND (reference sequence). This CDR3 comprises 16 residues. J lost 0 bases, V lost 11 bases, and 4 bases had no gene match. The CDR3 here is CAGGLAGGPNTGELFF. CDR3 coding DNA: TGTGCCGGGGGACTAGCGGGAGGTCCGAACACCGGGGAGCTGTTTTTT.

This chain links TRBV4-2 with TRBJ2-5; TRBD2 matches at 16 bases. The junction had 6 bases not matched to a gene; V was cut back by 5 bases and J by 3 bases. CDR1 and CDR2 from the germline V gene are LGHNA and YNFKEQ. The length of the CDR3 is 17 residues. CDR3: CASSSGTSGGAEETQYF. As DNA, the CDR3 is TGTGCCAGCAGCTCCGGGACTAGCGGGGGGGCGGAAGAGACCCAGTACTTC.

The chain joins TRBV7-8 to TRBJ2-4; 12 positions match TRBD2. Unmatched junction bases numbered 7, after V lost 1 base and J lost 3 bases. The CDR3 is 18 amino acids. Germline CDR1 and CDR2: SGHVS and FQNEAQ. This chain's CDR3 is CASSLGLAGEGGKNIQYF. CDR3 DNA sequence: TGTGCCAGCAGCTTAGGACTAGCGGGAGAAGGAGGCAAAAACATTCAGTACTTC.

The chain joins TRBV7-9 to TRBJ1-6; no firm D call. Germline lookup yields CDR1 SEHNR and CDR2 FQNEAQ (reference sequence). The CDR3 has 15 residues. V lost 4 bases and J 6 bases, leaving 13 bases between the germline ends. CDR3 sequence reads: CASSSREIGNSPLHF. In DNA, the CDR3 is TGTGCCAGCAGCTCGAGGGAGATTGGTAATTCACCCCTCCACTTT. The variable domain in full, completed from reference TRBV7-9 and TRBJ1-6, reads DTGVSQNPRHKITKRGQNVTFRCDPISEHNRLYWYRQTLGQGPEFLTYFQNEAQLEKSRLLSDRFSAERPKGSFSTLEIQRTEQGDSAMYLCASSSREIGNSPLHFGNGTRLTVT.

This clone was found once. This chain connects TRBV24-1 to TRBJ1-4; D is undetermined. CDR1 KGHDR and CDR2 SFDVKD come from the germline V gene. The CDR3 spans 12 residues. Trimming stripped 4 bases from V and 7 bases from J, with 6 bases between. CDR3 sequence: CATSETSEKLFF. As DNA, the CDR3 is TGTGCCACCAGTGAGACATCTGAAAAACTGTTTTTT.

The chain joins TRBV7-2 to TRBJ2-3; 12 nucleotides line up with TRBD2. The trim removed 5 bases at V and 4 bases at J, leaving 16 bases unmatched. The CDR3 runs to 19 residues. Germline CDR1 and CDR2: SGHTA and FQGNSA. CDR3 in DNA: TGTGCCAGCAGCCTCGGCCTTCTAGCGGGGGGGCCAGGTGCAGATACGCAGTATTTT. Translated, it gives CASSLGLLAGGPGADTQYF.

The rearrangement joins TRBV5-6 to TRBJ1-2; D gene ambiguous. V was trimmed by 2 bases and J by 0 bases, leaving 8 bases between them. The CDR3 consists of 14 residues. Germline lookup yields CDR1 SGHDT and CDR2 YYEEEE. DNA for the CDR3: TGTGCCAGCAGCTTTACATCGACTAACTATGGCTACACCTTC. Its protein is CASSFTSTNYGYTF.

The chain couples TRBV2 to TRBJ1-4, with D uncertain. Trimming shortened V by 4 bases and J by 5 bases, and 8 bases separated the two germline ends. This CDR3 comprises 13 residues. CDR1 is SNHLY, CDR2 FYNNEI, per germline. The CDR3 sequence is CASSGQTNEKLFF. CDR3 in DNA: TGTGCCAGCAGTGGGCAGACAAATGAAAAACTGTTTTTT. Complete variable domain (other parts from reference TRBV2 and TRBJ1-4): EPEVTQTPSHQVTQMGQEVILRCVPISNHLYFYWYRQILGQKVEFLVSFYNNEISEKSEIFDDQFSVERPDGSNFTLKIRSTKLEDSAMYFCASSGQTNEKLFFGSGTQLSVL.

The rearrangement links TRBV5-4 to TRBJ1-2; D unclear. Germline V gives CDR1 SGHNT, CDR2 YYREEE (reference sequence). Trimming took 3 bases from V and 8 from J, leaving 11 bases between them. This CDR3 region has 12 residues. CDR3 nucleotides: TGTGCCAGCAGCTCTGACAATCGCGGCTACACCTTC. It codes for CASSSDNRGYTF.

The chain has TRBV5-1 and TRBJ1-2; 10 bases fit TRBD1. This CDR3 spans 17 amino acids. Germline lookup yields CDR1 SGHRS and CDR2 YFSETQ. The V segment lost 3 bases and the J segment 6 bases; nucleotides outside the gene matches: 14. In nucleotides, the CDR3 is TGCGCCAGCAGCTCGATGACAGGGGGCGCGAGTGTGGATGGCTACACCTTC. This sequence encodes CASSSMTGGASVDGYTF.

This sequence joins TRBV5-1 and TRBJ1-6; TRBD1 aligns across 9 bases. V trimming: 4 bases; J trimming: 6 bases; junction bases outside the gene matches: 8. The CDR3 covers 16 residues. CDR1 SGHRS and CDR2 YFSETQ come from the germline V gene. CDR3 protein: CASSPGQGMGNSPLHF. In nucleotides, the CDR3 is TGCGCCAGCAGCCCCGGACAGGGGATGGGTAATTCACCCCTCCACTTT.

This sequence joins TRBV9 and TRBJ1-1; TRBD1 is a possible D gene (6 bases). The CDR3 runs to 14 residues. V lost 4 bases, J lost 4 bases, and 14 bases lay in between. Germline assignment: CDR1 SGDLS and CDR2 YYNGEE. Written as DNA, the CDR3 is TGTGCCAGCAGCCCTCGACAGGTAGGCACTGAAGCTTTCTTT. Amino acids: CASSPRQVGTEAFF.

The gene calls are TRBV28 and TRBJ1-2, with 10 bases aligning to TRBD1. Germline V lookup: CDR1 MDHEN, CDR2 SYDVKM. V dropped 5 bases and J dropped 8; count of bases not matched to a gene: 14. The CDR3 spans 16 residues. The CDR3 here is CASSRSSGTGVSGYTF. The CDR3 DNA reads TGTGCCAGCAGTCGCTCCTCCGGGACAGGGGTGTCAGGCTACACCTTC.

The CDR3 loop reads CASSLGLAGTQYF. In DNA form, the CDR3 reads TGTGCCAGCAGTTTGGGGCTAGCGGGGACGCAGTATTTT. This chain connects TRBV28 to TRBJ2-3; 9 bases align to TRBD2. Per the germline V gene, CDR1 is MDHEN and CDR2 is SYDVKM. The CDR3 sequence is 13 residues long. V trimming: 3 bases; J trimming: 9 bases; junction bases outside the gene matches: 4. The complete variable domain, with remaining parts taken from reference TRBV28 and TRBJ2-3, reads DVKVTQSSRYLVKRTGEKVFLECVQDMDHENMFWYRQDPGLGLRLIYFSYDVKMKEKGDIPEGYSVSREKKERFSLILESASTNQTSMYLCASSLGLAGTQYFGPGTRLTVL.

J is TRBJ1-5 and V is TRBV28, with TRBD1 as a possible D gene (6 bases). The CDR3 is 16 residues long. V shed 3 bases and J shed 5 bases, with 17 bases lying between them. Germline CDR1 reads MDHEN; CDR2 reads SYDVKM. Here the CDR3 DNA reads TGTGCCAGCAGTTTGAGAATCTCTGGGGGCTATCAGCCCCAGCATTTT. This codes for CASSLRISGGYQPQHF.

This clone was seen a handful of times. The chain combines TRBV7-8 with TRBJ2-3, with 11 positions matching TRBD1. The germline gives CDR1 SGHVS, CDR2 FQNEAQ. With V trimmed by 8 bases and J by 4 bases, 5 bases remained unmatched. The CDR3 has 14 amino acids. CDR3 protein: CASRTGGASDTQYF. Written as DNA, the CDR3 is TGTGCCAGCCGGACAGGGGGCGCATCAGATACGCAGTATTTT. Drawing the rest from reference TRBV7-8 and TRBJ2-3, the complete variable domain is GAGVSQSPRYKVAKRGQDVALRCDPISGHVSLFWYQQALGQGPEFLTYFQNEAQLDKSGLPSDRFFAERPEGSVSTLKIQRTQQEDSAVYLCASRTGGASDTQYFGPGTRLTVL.

This clone turned up a few times. The CDR3 nucleotides are TGTGCCAGCAGCGTTCAACCGGGACAGGGAAACAATGAGCAGTTCTTC. This gives the protein CASSVQPGQGNNEQFF. The V call is TRBV7-2, the J call TRBJ2-1; 9 bases line up with TRBD1. This CDR3 spans 16 amino acids. CDR1 and CDR2 from the germline V gene are SGHTA and FQGNSA. V dropped 5 bases and J dropped 5; count of bases not matched to a gene: 10. Together with reference TRBV7-2 and TRBJ2-1, the CDR3 gives the full variable domain: GAGVSQSPSNKVTEKGKDVELRCDPISGHTALYWYRQSLGQGLEFLIYFQGNSAPDKSGLPSDRFSAERTGGSVSTLTIQRTQQEDSAVYLCASSVQPGQGNNEQFFGPGTRLTVL.

This clone was seen a few times. The chain uses TRBV10-3 and TRBJ2-1, with TRBD1 as a possible D gene (5 bases). The CDR3 consists of 13 residues. From germline, CDR1 is ENHRY and CDR2 SYGVKD. The V end lost 10 bases, the J end lost 4 bases, and 14 bases lay between the germline ends. CDR3 protein: CATNQGNYNEQFF. As DNA, the CDR3 is TGTGCCACCAACCAGGGAAATTACAATGAGCAGTTCTTC.

The CDR3 is CASSTPDITYEQYF. The CDR3 DNA follows: TGCGCCAGCAGCACTCCGGACATCACCTACGAGCAGTACTTC. The J gene is TRBJ2-7, the V gene TRBV5-1; TRBD1 is a possible D gene (5 bases). CDR1 is SGHRS, CDR2 YFSETQ, per germline. The V and J ends lost 4 bases and 2 bases respectively, with 13 bases between them. The CDR3 has 14 amino acids. Variable domain in full (rest from reference TRBV5-1 and TRBJ2-7): KAGVTQTPRYLIKTRGQQVTLSCSPISGHRSVSWYQQTPGQGLQFLFEYFSETQRNKGNFPGRFSGRQFSNSRSEMNVSTLELGDSALYLCASSTPDITYEQYFGPGTRLTVT.

This sequence joins TRBV30 and TRBJ1-6; no definite D call. With 4 bases removed from V and 6 bases from J, the gap between germline ends came to 10 bases. Germline-derived CDR1 and CDR2 are GTSNPN and SVGIG (reference sequence). The CDR3 loop spans 13 amino acids. This chain's CDR3 is CAWKAEANSPLHF. The CDR3 DNA sequence: TGTGCCTGGAAAGCGGAGGCTAATTCACCCCTCCACTTT.

The V gene is TRBV4-3, the J gene TRBJ2-1, with 8 bases fitting TRBD1. Germline CDR1 reads LGHNA; CDR2 reads YSLEER. V lost 0 bases, J lost 0 bases, and 4 bases stayed unmatched. The CDR3 covers 17 residues. CDR3 in amino acids: CASSQEGGQGSYNEQFF. In DNA form, the CDR3 reads TGCGCCAGCAGCCAAGAAGGAGGACAGGGCTCCTACAATGAGCAGTTCTTC.

The chain joins TRBV4-3 to TRBJ2-3, with D possibly TRBD1 on 5 matching bases. This CDR3 has 14 amino acids. Germline-derived CDR1 and CDR2 are LGHNA and YSLEER. The V end lost 1 base, the J end lost 10 bases, and 15 bases lay between the germline ends. Here the CDR3 DNA reads TGCGCCAGCAGCCAAGTCGGCAGGGTCGGAGCGCAGTATTTT. It is translated as CASSQVGRVGAQYF.

J is TRBJ2-5 and V is TRBV30; D possibly corresponds to TRBD1 (7 bases). This CDR3 is 14 amino acids long. Trimming pared 3 bases from V and 5 bases from J, leaving 16 bases between. Per the germline V gene, CDR1 is GTSNPN and CDR2 is SVGIG (reference sequence). The DNA of the CDR3 is TGTGCCTGGAGAAAACCAGGGGGGTGGGAGACCCAGTACTTC. It is translated as CAWRKPGGWETQYF.

This sequence joins TRBV6-1 and TRBJ2-7; D is perhaps TRBD1 (5 bases). Trimming removed 2 bases from V and 6 bases from J, with 11 bases in between. CDR3 size: 13 residues. Germline CDR1 and CDR2: MNHNS and SASEGT. The CDR3 protein is CASSESRASEQYF. The CDR3, as DNA: TGTGCCAGCAGTGAAAGCAGGGCCTCCGAGCAGTACTTC.

The count of this clone is one. The genes are TRBV5-4 and TRBJ2-6; D gene uncertain. The germline V gene has CDR1 SGHNT and CDR2 YYREEE (reference sequence). The V end lost 2 bases, the J end lost 1 base, and 4 bases lay between the germline ends. The CDR3 loop spans 14 amino acids. The CDR3 nucleotides read TGTGCCAGCAGCTTCTCTTCTGGGGCCAACGTCCTGACTTTC. Its translation: CASSFSSGANVLTF.

The CDR3 sequence is CAWGQGAIEAFF. CDR3 coding DNA: TGTGCCTGGGGACAGGGGGCTATTGAAGCTTTCTTT. This chain connects TRBV30 to TRBJ1-1, with TRBD1 matching over 11 bases. After removal of 5 bases from V and 7 bases from J, the junction contained 3 bases not matched to a gene. The CDR3 is 12 residues long. In germline, CDR1 is GTSNPN, CDR2 SVGIG (reference sequence).

The V gene is TRBV9, the J gene TRBJ1-1; TRBD1 might be the D (6 bases). This CDR3 has 15 amino acids. The germline V and J ends were trimmed by 0 bases and 1 base, with 10 bases remaining between them. Germline CDR1 and CDR2: SGDLS and YYNGEE. The CDR3: CASSVAWGRNTEAFF. In DNA form, the CDR3 reads TGTGCCAGCAGCGTAGCTTGGGGGCGGAACACTGAAGCTTTCTTT.